The 26 T cell receptor beta chains below all came from one sample that was sequenced in a study of control samples from healthy donors and cancer patients. Generated by immunoSEQ multiplex PCR, the TCRdb table keeps only in-frame clones and is missing some. The profile shows tens of thousands of clones, over 85% of them singletons. Source material: PBMCs. The receptor source for this set is a woman between 35 and 50 years old with lung cancer.

The table lists this clone with a count of one. The gene calls are TRBV29-1 and TRBJ2-1; D unresolved. The CDR3 extends over 15 amino acids. V lost 0 bases, J lost 1 base, and 10 bases lay in between. Germline loops: CDR1 SQVTM, CDR2 ANQGSEA. The CDR3 DNA reads as TGCAGCGTTGAAGAAGGGCGAAGGTCCTACAATGAGCAGTTCTTC. Encoded protein: CSVEEGRRSYNEQFF.

The chain carries TRBV14 and TRBJ1-3; D uncertain. Germline CDR1 reads SGHDN; CDR2 reads FVKESK. Trimming pared 5 bases from V and 0 bases from J, leaving 14 bases between. The CDR3 is made up of 16 amino acids. CDR3 DNA: TGTGCCAGCAGCTACCGGACCCATAGCTCTGGAAACACCATATATTTT. It encodes CASSYRTHSSGNTIYF.

The chain carries TRBV27 and TRBJ2-2; a possible D gene is TRBD1 (5 bases). V was pared by 4 bases and J by 4 bases, with 13 bases between. The CDR3 length is 15 residues. Germline assignment: CDR1 MNHEY and CDR2 SMNVEV (reference sequence). CDR3 amino acids: CASSWGPGFTGELFF. CDR3 nucleotide sequence: TGTGCCAGCAGTTGGGGCCCTGGTTTCACCGGGGAGCTGTTTTTT.

This clone was detected once. The rearrangement uses TRBV23-1 and TRBJ1-3; possibly TRBD1 for D (5 bases). TRBV23-1 is sorted into the ORF group, with uncertain function. The CDR3 has 16 residues. The V and J ends lost 10 bases and 4 bases respectively, with 23 bases between them. CDR3 protein: CATREFSFDMGNTIYF. CDR3 in DNA: TGCGCCACCAGGGAGTTTTCTTTTGATATGGGAAACACCATATATTTT.

The chain couples TRBV25-1 to TRBJ1-1, with unresolved D. V was clipped by 4 bases and J by 10 bases, with 10 bases between them. The CDR3 consists of 11 residues. Germline CDR1 reads MGHDK; CDR2 reads SYGVNS. The CDR3 sequence: CASSGIFGAFF. The CDR3 bases are TGTGCCAGCAGTGGAATATTCGGAGCTTTCTTT.

CDR3 protein: CASSYVTGRETQYF. The DNA of the CDR3 is TGTGCCAGCAGCTACGTGACTGGGCGCGAGACCCAGTACTTC. The rearrangement joins TRBV7-9 to TRBJ2-5, with no clear D. This CDR3 region has 14 residues. In germline, CDR1 is SEHNR, CDR2 FQNEAQ (reference sequence). The V end lost 4 bases, the J end lost 5 bases, and 14 bases lay between the germline ends.

The V and J genes are TRBV6-2 or TRBV6-3 and TRBJ1-5; 8 positions match TRBD1. The ends lost 5 bases at V and 4 bases at J; junction bases unmatched: 7. The CDR3 covers 15 residues. The germline gives CDR1 MNHEY, CDR2 SVGEGT. The CDR3 DNA follows: TGTGCCAGCAGTCGCCAGGGGGCGCGGAATCAGCCCCAGCATTTT. Its translation is CASSRQGARNQPQHF.

CDR3 region: CAISESKPNTEAFF. The CDR3 nucleotides are TGTGCCATCAGTGAGTCGAAACCCAACACTGAAGCTTTCTTT. The gene calls are TRBV10-3 and TRBJ1-1; D ambiguous. V lost 0 bases to trimming and J lost 2 bases, with 7 bases between them. The CDR3 runs to 14 residues. Germline V lookup: CDR1 ENHRY, CDR2 SYGVKD.

The chain's CDR3 is CASSPGHNSGNTIYF. The CDR3 nucleotides read TGTGCCAGCAGTCCCGGACATAATTCTGGAAACACCATATATTTT. The chain links TRBV3-1 (or the pseudogene TRBV3-2) to TRBJ1-3; D possibly corresponds to TRBD1 (5 bases). In germline, CDR1 is LGHDT, CDR2 YNNKEL (reference sequence). The V end lost 6 bases, the J end lost 1 base, and 13 bases lay between the germline ends. This CDR3 is built from 15 residues.

This clone was recorded a few times. J is TRBJ2-3 and V is TRBV6-4; TRBD2 agrees at 7 bases. With V trimmed by 0 bases and J by 4 bases, 4 bases remained unmatched. The CDR3 runs 15 residues. The V gene's germline CDR1 is MRHNA and CDR2 SNTAGT. CDR3 in DNA: TGTGCCAGCAGTGACTCTGCGGGGGAGGCAGATACGCAGTATTTT. As protein: CASSDSAGEADTQYF.

V is TRBV5-6 and J is TRBJ1-2; maybe TRBD1 (5 bases). Germline V gene data show CDR1 as SGHDT and CDR2 as YYEEEE. This CDR3 has 14 amino acids. The V and J ends lost 0 bases and 4 bases respectively, with 10 bases between them. In DNA, the CDR3 is TGTGCCAGCAGCTTGGTAGGGGACGGCTATGGCTACACCTTC. It codes for CASSLVGDGYGYTF. Complete variable domain (other parts from reference TRBV5-6 and TRBJ1-2): DAGVTQSPTHLIKTRGQQVTLRCSPKSGHDTVSWYQQALGQGPQFIFQYYEEEERQRGNFPDRFSGHQFPNYSSELNVNALLLGDSALYLCASSLVGDGYGYTFGSGTRLTVV.

The chain has TRBV2 and TRBJ2-4; D gene unclear. V was pared by 3 bases and J by 0 bases, with 9 bases between. The CDR3 consists of 15 residues. CDR1 and CDR2 (germline): SNHLY, FYNNEI. Here the CDR3 DNA reads TGTGCCAGCAGTGAGGCACACCTAGCCAAAAACATTCAGTACTTC. Protein sequence: CASSEAHLAKNIQYF.

The chain joins TRBV11-2 to TRBJ2-7; 10 bases align to TRBD1. The V segment lost 4 bases and the J segment 3 bases; nucleotides outside the gene matches: 6. There are 15 residues in the CDR3. Germline V lookup: CDR1 SGHAT, CDR2 FQNNGV. The CDR3 region has the DNA TGTGCCAGCAGCTGGGGACAGGGGATGGGCTACGAGCAGTACTTC. Protein: CASSWGQGMGYEQYF. Full variable domain (remainder filled in from reference TRBV11-2 and TRBJ2-7): EAGVAQSPRYKIIEKRQSVAFWCNPISGHATLYWYQQILGQGPKLLIQFQNNGVVDDSQLPKDRFSAERLKGVDSTLKIQPAKLEDSAVYLCASSWGQGMGYEQYFGPGTRLTVT.

The chain combines TRBV10-2 with TRBJ2-5, with 10 bases matching TRBD2. Germline V lookup: CDR1 WSHSY, CDR2 SAAADI. The CDR3 sequence is 15 residues long. V lost 6 bases and J lost 5; bases outside the gene matches: 9. The chain's CDR3 is CASRQLAGPLETQYF. The CDR3 region has the DNA TGCGCCAGCAGACAACTAGCGGGGCCATTGGAGACCCAGTACTTC.

This chain uses TRBV11-2 with TRBJ2-3; tentatively, D is TRBD2 (5 bases). Germline values: CDR1 SGHAT, CDR2 FQNNGV. Trimming stripped 4 bases from V and 1 base from J, with 12 bases between. This CDR3 is 15 amino acids long. The CDR3 spells CASSSPTGGTDTQYF. CDR3 coding DNA: TGTGCCAGCAGCTCTCCGACCGGGGGCACAGATACGCAGTATTTT.

This chain links TRBV4-2 with TRBJ2-3, with 7 bases lining up with TRBD1. In germline, CDR1 is LGHNA, CDR2 YNFKEQ. V gave up 1 base and J gave up 2 bases; unmatched junction bases: 3. The CDR3 is made up of 15 amino acids. Here the CDR3 reads CASSQGTGVTDTQYF. In nucleotides, the CDR3 is TGTGCCAGCAGCCAAGGAACAGGGGTCACAGATACGCAGTATTTT.

This chain uses TRBV5-5 with TRBJ1-2; TRBD1 matches at 7 bases. The CDR3 has 15 amino acids. V trimming: 4 bases; J trimming: 2 bases; junction bases outside the gene matches: 8. Germline V gives CDR1 SGHKS, CDR2 YYEKEE (reference sequence). CDR3 region: CASSTGQTLNYGYTF. The CDR3 region has the DNA TGTGCCAGCAGCACGGGACAGACACTCAACTATGGCTACACCTTC.

The chain uses TRBV9 and TRBJ1-6, with D tentatively TRBD1 (5 bases). The CDR3 runs 13 residues. V was pared by 3 bases and J by 8 bases, with 9 bases between. The V gene's germline CDR1 is SGDLS and CDR2 YYNGEE. CDR3 sequence (DNA): TGTGCCAGCAGCGACAGAGGGGATTCACCCCTCCACTTT. Translating gives CASSDRGDSPLHF.

This chain links TRBV5-8 with TRBJ1-2; 7 nucleotides match TRBD1. The V segment lost 4 bases and the J segment 0 bases; nucleotides outside the gene matches: 9. Germline CDR1 is SGHTS and CDR2 is YDEGEE. This CDR3 has 16 residues. The CDR3 region is CASSPTGTEPNYGYTF. DNA for the CDR3: TGTGCCAGCAGCCCCACCGGGACAGAGCCTAACTATGGCTACACCTTC.

This chain links TRBV28 with TRBJ2-5; 7 bases match TRBD1. Losses at the gene ends were 4 bases for V and 1 base for J; bases not matched to a gene: 6. From germline, CDR1 is MDHEN and CDR2 SYDVKM. The CDR3 is 15 amino acids. This CDR3 is CASSSPGTVQETQYF. The CDR3 nucleotides read TGTGCCAGCAGTTCGCCCGGGACAGTCCAAGAGACCCAGTACTTC.

This chain connects TRBV4-1 to TRBJ1-1, with D hard to call. V lost 0 bases to trimming and J lost 0 bases, with 5 bases between them. Germline CDR1 reads MGHRA; CDR2 reads YSYEKL. CDR3 length equals 14 residues. This CDR3 is CASSQDRMNTEAFF. The CDR3 bases are TGCGCCAGCAGCCAAGATCGGATGAACACTGAAGCTTTCTTT.

V is TRBV19 and J is TRBJ1-2; no clear D gene. CDR3 size: 13 residues. V lost 5 bases, J lost 4 bases, and 11 bases lay in between. The germline gives CDR1 LNHDA, CDR2 SQIVND (reference sequence). As DNA, the CDR3 is TGTGCCAGTAGTCCTTCCATAACCTATGGCTACACCTTC. Amino acid sequence: CASSPSITYGYTF.

V and J are TRBV11-2 and TRBJ1-4, with unresolved D. V was trimmed by 5 bases and J by 4 bases, leaving 20 bases between them. This CDR3 is 17 amino acids long. Germline V gives CDR1 SGHAT, CDR2 FQNNGV. The CDR3 spells CASSPKIHGSINEKLFF. The CDR3 DNA sequence: TGTGCCAGCAGCCCGAAAATTCACGGATCTATTAATGAAAAACTGTTTTTT.

This rearrangement joins TRBV18 to TRBJ2-2; weak D call: TRBD1 (5 bases). CDR1 is KGHSH, CDR2 LQKENI, per germline. Trimming left V 0 bases short and J 4 bases short, with 12 bases between. The CDR3 has 16 residues. CDR3 nucleotide sequence: TGTGCCAGCTCACCACCTTCTGGGGCAGGCACCGGGGAGCTGTTTTTT. This encodes CASSPPSGAGTGELFF.

The V call is TRBV13, the J call TRBJ1-4, with 8 bases aligning to TRBD1. Germline CDR1 and CDR2: PRHDT and FYEKMQ (reference sequence). V shed 0 bases, J shed 3 bases, and the junction held 3 bases outside the gene matches. This CDR3 has 16 residues. The CDR3 loop reads CASSLGQGGANEKLFF. The CDR3 coding sequence is TGTGCCAGCAGCTTAGGACAGGGGGGAGCTAATGAAAAACTGTTTTTT. The full variable domain, with the rest looked up from reference TRBV13 and TRBJ1-4, is AAGVIQSPRHLIKEKRETATLKCYPIPRHDTVYWYQQGPGQDPQFLISFYEKMQSDKGSIPDRFSAQQFSDYHSELNMSSLELGDSALYFCASSLGQGGANEKLFFGSGTQLSVL.

This sequence joins TRBV4-2 and TRBJ1-6; 7 bases fit TRBD1. Germline V CDR1 and CDR2: LGHNA, YNFKEQ. V lost 5 bases, J lost 7 bases, and 8 bases stayed unmatched. The CDR3 length is 15 residues. CDR3: CASSKATGKNSPLHF. Here the CDR3 DNA reads TGTGCCAGCAGCAAGGCGACAGGGAAGAATTCACCCCTCCACTTT.